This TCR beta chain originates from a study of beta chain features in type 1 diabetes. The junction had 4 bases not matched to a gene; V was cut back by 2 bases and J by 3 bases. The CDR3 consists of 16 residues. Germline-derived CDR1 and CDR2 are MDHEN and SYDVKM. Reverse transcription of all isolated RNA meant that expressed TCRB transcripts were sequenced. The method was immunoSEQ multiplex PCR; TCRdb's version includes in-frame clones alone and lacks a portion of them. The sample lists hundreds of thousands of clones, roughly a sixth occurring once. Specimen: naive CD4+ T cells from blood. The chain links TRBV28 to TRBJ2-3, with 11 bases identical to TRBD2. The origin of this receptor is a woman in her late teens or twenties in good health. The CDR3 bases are TGTGCCAGCAGTTTAAGACTAGCGGGGCTGACAGATACGCAGTATTTT. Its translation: CASSLRLAGLTDTQYF. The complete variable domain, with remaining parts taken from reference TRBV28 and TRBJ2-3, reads DVKVTQSSRYLVKRTGEKVFLECVQDMDHENMFWYRQDPGLGLRLIYFSYDVKMKEKGDIPEGYSVSREKKERFSLILESASTNQTSMYLCASSLRLAGLTDTQYFGPGTRLTVL.